This TCR beta chain was sequenced during a study of blood T cell repertoires in COVID-19. V lost 3 bases to trimming and J lost 4 bases; unmatched junction nucleotides: 3. The CDR3 is 14 residues long. CDR1 SEHNR and CDR2 FQNEAQ come from the germline V gene (reference sequence). The method was immunoSEQ multiplex PCR; TCRdb's version includes in-frame clones alone and lacks a portion of them. This sample has about 110,000 clones; 55% to 75% occur once, and the top ten carry 1.8%. The TCR originated in a woman between 40 and 55 years old with acute or convalescent COVID-19. The sequencing input was peripheral blood. The chain links TRBV7-9 to TRBJ2-5; 9 nucleotides line up with TRBD1. The CDR3 reads CASSFGTGRETQYF. The CDR3 DNA follows: TGTGCCAGCAGCTTTGGGACAGGGCGAGAGACCCAGTACTTC.